This TCR beta chain is from a study of T-cell memory formation after mild COVID-19 (dated by TCRdb to 2020 to 2022). Background on the whole study: TCR sequence clusters from the two donors were largely donor specific. Two young, previously healthy adult volunteers, one female and one male, were included in the cohort. In a couple of donors, T-cell clones that expanded and contracted after mild COVID-19 were followed by sequencing TCRalpha and TCRbeta repertoires longitudinally.

Turning to this clonotype: Its recognized antigen is unknown. No much larger clone exists at a distance of one base, and base qualities are not known.

Ficoll-Paque density gradient centrifugation was used to isolate PBMCs. V was cut back by 5 bases and J by 8 bases, leaving a gap of 11 bases between them. CDR1 SGDLS and CDR2 YYNGEE were looked up in the germline V gene. From the cysteine through the phenylalanine, the CDR3 covers 12 amino acids. This entry keeps only the CDR3 DNA: 36 bases, framed from base 1. TCRdb names Illumina NovaSeq 6000 as the instrument used. Using 5'RACE with constant-segment primers, TCRalpha and TCRbeta cDNA libraries were constructed, with sample barcodes and unique molecular identifiers added in the process. Trizol reagent was used to extract RNA from every sample. The libraries were amplified in two PCR steps, and the second step added a second sample barcode and Illumina TruSeq adapters. The libraries were sequenced on an Illumina NovaSeq using 2 x 150 bp paired-end reads. The paper's data handling went like this. Reads were demultiplexed and collapsed into UMI-guided consensus sequences with migec v1.2.7. Using mixcr v2.1.11, UMI consensuses were aligned to TRA and TRB V and J templates and then assembled into clonotypes. Clonotypes were classified as expanded or contracted when called significant by both edgeR and NoisET, with noise models trained on biological replicates. For edgeR calls, a false discovery rate-adjusted p below 0.01 and a log2 fold-change threshold of 1 were applied. As an exploratory analysis of dynamics, max-normalized trajectories of the 1000 most abundant clonotypes were examined by PCA with hierarchical clustering. The CD4 or CD8 phenotype of responding clones was assigned using the separately sequenced CD4+ and CD8+ repertoires. TCRdb reran the public reads through fastp at Q25 and MiXCR, keeping productive beta chains. All rows with the same CDR3 protein become a single entry with the most common DNA and genes. The V and J calls come from TCRdb's annotation, not from the publication. Present in this sample are about 140,000 distinct CDR3 sequences, 13% to 15% of which were seen just once. The ten largest clonotypes hold more than 25% of the sample.

General findings and caveats noted by the study authors: Clones contracting from day 15 to 85 had balanced CD4/CD8 phenotypes, while a second wave expanding from day 15 to 37 was biased towards CD4+. The study included only two mild cases, and larger cohorts that include severe cases with pre-infection samples were judged to be necessary. Some responding clones were found in pre-infection memory, which suggests that pre-existing cross-reactive memory T cells took part in the SARS-CoV-2 response. Contracting CD4+ clones appeared mostly in the CM and EM memory subsets, whereas CD8+ clones were enriched in EMRA. SARS-CoV-2 specificity was not confirmed for the second-wave clones peaking on day 37.

The specimen sequenced was PBMCs or a T cell subset sorted from them (not recorded which). The TCR sequence derives from an adult woman who had mild COVID-19 (a few samples of this study predate the infection). The sample titles of this study are shuffled in the database, so cell type and time point are left out; the donor was told from shared clones. Recombination linked TRBV9 to TRBJ2-4; the D segment could be TRBD1, given 6 matching bases. The DNA is as follows: TGTGCCAGCAGTAGAGGGGGAGACATTCAGTACTTC. Its protein is CASSRGGDIQYF.